The 7 T cell receptor beta chains below all came from one sample that was sequenced in a study of T-cell memory formation after mild COVID-19. TCRdb re-analysed the 5' RACE reads in MiXCR, keeping a single row per CDR3 protein. This sample has roughly 400,000 distinct CDR3 sequences, with more than 20% found just once. Sequencing was carried out using PBMCs or a T cell subset sorted from them (not recorded which). These receptors were obtained from an adult woman who had mild COVID-19 (a few samples of this study predate the infection). Cell type and time point are not known.

This sequence joins TRBV7-2 and TRBJ2-5; 9 bases are shared with TRBD2. Germline trimming cut 0 bases from V and 4 bases from J; bases unmatched to any gene: 6. Germline CDR1 and CDR2: SGHTA and FQGNSA. This CDR3 has 16 residues. CDR3 residues: CASSLARGRAVETQYF. The CDR3 bases are TGTGCCAGCAGCTTAGCTCGCGGGAGGGCCGTAGAGACCCAGTACTTC.

This clonotype was recorded a few times. The chain recombines TRBV20-1 with TRBJ2-2; D is possibly TRBD1 (6 bases). CDR1 and CDR2 (germline): DFQATT, SNEGSKA (reference sequence). V lost 1 base and J 1 base, leaving 7 bases between the germline ends. The CDR3 extends over 14 amino acids. In DNA, the CDR3 is TGCAGTGCTAGAGCGGGACAGAACACCGGGGAGCTGTTTTTT. The encoded protein is CSARAGQNTGELFF.

The CDR3 is CSARDREETQYF. In DNA form, the CDR3 reads TGCAGCGCCCGGGACAGGGAAGAGACCCAGTACTTC. The chain links TRBV29-1 to TRBJ2-5; the match to TRBD1 covers 9 bases. Germline CDR1 SQVTM, CDR2 ANQGSEA. V shed 7 bases and J 3 bases; nucleotides not matched to a gene: 3. This CDR3 has 12 residues.

This clonotype has a handful of counts. The CDR3 sequence: CASSPGPGSGSGTQYF. The DNA of the CDR3 is TGTGCCAGCAGTCCTGGGCCAGGGAGCGGGAGTGGGACCCAGTACTTC. The rearrangement joins TRBV6-6 to TRBJ2-5; 8 bases fit TRBD2. CDR3 length: 16 residues. Germline V gives CDR1 MNHNY, CDR2 SVGAGI (reference sequence). J was trimmed by 7 bases and V by 5 bases; bases with no gene match: 15.

Only a few counts were recorded for this clonotype. The V call is TRBV4-1, the J call TRBJ1-4; D is uncertain. Looked up from germline, CDR1 is MGHRA and CDR2 is YSYEKL. CDR3 length: 17 amino acids. V lost 2 bases and J lost 0, with 13 bases in between. The CDR3 loop is CASSQQYKIATNEKLFF. The DNA for the CDR3 is TGCGCCAGCAGCCAACAGTACAAGATCGCAACTAATGAAAAACTGTTTTTT.

This sequence joins TRBV12-3 or TRBV12-4 and TRBJ1-5; D unresolved. The V end lost 6 bases, the J end lost 0 bases, and 12 bases lay between the germline ends. The CDR3 is 15 residues long. The CDR3 region is CASSADTNSNQPQHF. The CDR3 DNA reads as TGTGCCAGCAGCGCTGACACCAATAGCAATCAGCCCCAGCATTTT.

This clonotype was found a few times. V usage is TRBV3-1 and J usage is TRBJ2-1, with D perhaps being TRBD1 or TRBD2 (6 bases each). The germline CDR1 and CDR2 sequences are LGHDT and YNNKEL (reference sequence). Trimming took off 2 bases at V and 10 bases at J, with 12 bases between the two ends. CDR3 length: 13 amino acids. CDR3 DNA: TGTGCCAGCAGCCAAAGGTCGGGGGCGGAGCAGTTCTTC. Amino acids: CASSQRSGAEQFF.